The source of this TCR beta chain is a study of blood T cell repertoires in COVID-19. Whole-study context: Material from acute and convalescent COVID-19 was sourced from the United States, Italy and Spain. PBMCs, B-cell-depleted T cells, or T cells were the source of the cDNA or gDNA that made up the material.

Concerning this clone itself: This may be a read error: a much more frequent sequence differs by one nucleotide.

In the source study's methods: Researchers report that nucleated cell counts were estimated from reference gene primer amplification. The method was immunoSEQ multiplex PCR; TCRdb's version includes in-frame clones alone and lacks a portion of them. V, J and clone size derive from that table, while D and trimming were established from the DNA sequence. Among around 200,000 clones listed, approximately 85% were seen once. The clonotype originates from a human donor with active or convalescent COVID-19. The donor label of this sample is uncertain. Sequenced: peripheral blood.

In DNA, the CDR3 is TGTGCCAGCAGCTCCGGGATAGGGAACTCTGGCTACACCTTC. Amino acids: CASSSGIGNSGYTF. The chain combines TRBV7-2 with TRBJ1-2; no firm D call. Germline V CDR1 and CDR2: SGHTA, FQGNSA. This CDR3 contains 14 residues.